Shown below are 28 T cell receptor beta chains from a single sample sequenced in a study of cytomegalovirus exposure and HLA in healthy donors. Vbeta (60) and Jbeta (13) primers were used in the PCR. TCRdb's copy holds only in-frame clones and misses some; the assay was immunoSEQ multiplex PCR. The sample carries 200,000 to 250,000 clones, roughly 82% recorded once. The sequencing input was PBMCs. Every receptor here comes from a woman aged 40 to 50 in good health and CMV-seropositive.

The rearrangement links TRBV6-5 to TRBJ2-7, with a weak D call TRBD1 (6 bases). Trimming removed 0 bases from V and 4 bases from J, with 10 bases in between. This CDR3 region has 14 residues. Germline loops: CDR1 MNHEY, CDR2 SVGAGI. CDR3 protein: CASSYSYREYEQYF. The DNA for the CDR3 is TGTGCCAGCAGTTACTCGTACAGGGAATACGAGCAGTACTTC.

The rearrangement links TRBV5-1 to TRBJ1-2; 7 nucleotides line up with TRBD1. The V gene's germline CDR1 is SGHRS and CDR2 YFSETQ. This CDR3 is built from 13 residues. The ends lost 4 bases at V and 7 bases at J; junction bases unmatched: 7. CDR3: CASSPGQDPGYTF. The CDR3, as DNA: TGCGCCAGCAGCCCCGGACAGGATCCTGGCTACACCTTC.

In regard to this clone: This sample also contains other DNA sequences that code for the same CDR3. This chain links TRBV30 with TRBJ1-5; D not certain. The CDR3 covers 14 residues. Trimming stripped 0 bases from V and 4 bases from J, with 10 bases between. Per the germline V gene, CDR1 is GTSNPN and CDR2 is SVGIG (reference sequence). CDR3 region: CAWSVRGWNQPQHF. Here the CDR3 DNA reads TGTGCCTGGAGTGTACGAGGGTGGAATCAGCCCCAGCATTTT.

In this sample, this clone turned up a few times. The V call is TRBV21-1, the J call TRBJ1-5; no DNA check was done on the table's D call, TRBD1. TRBV21-1 is listed as a pseudogene. The CDR3 covers 13 residues. The CDR3 loop reads CASNVRPPQPQHF. CDR3 DNA: TGTGCCAGCAATGTCAGGCCCCCGCAGCCCCAGCATTTT.

The genes are TRBV27 and TRBJ1-4; D is perhaps TRBD1 (6 bases). V was clipped by 4 bases and J by 7 bases, with 16 bases between them. CDR1 MNHEY and CDR2 SMNVEV come from the germline V gene (reference sequence). This CDR3 has 15 amino acids. CDR3 sequence reads: CASSYLGGLSEKLFF. The CDR3 DNA sequence: TGTGCCAGCAGTTACCTCGGGGGGCTTAGTGAAAAACTGTTTTTT.

This clone was detected only once. The genes are TRBV7-2 and TRBJ2-1; the D gene is possibly TRBD1 (6 bases). The CDR3 is 13 residues long. V lost 6 bases and J lost 6, with 12 bases in between. The germline V gene has CDR1 SGHTA and CDR2 FQGNSA. CDR3 protein: CASSYGTINEQFF. The CDR3 region has the DNA TGTGCCAGCAGTTACGGGACAATCAATGAGCAGTTCTTC.

This clone was counted a few times. J is TRBJ1-6 and V is TRBV10-3; 8 nucleotides agree with TRBD1. With 11 bases clipped from V and 7 bases from J, the junction kept 7 bases outside the gene matches. Germline V gives CDR1 ENHRY, CDR2 SYGVKD. The CDR3 covers 13 residues. The CDR3 here is CALGQGINSPLHF. The CDR3 DNA reads TGTGCCCTCGGACAGGGAATCAATTCACCCCTCCACTTT.

This chain links TRBV7-6 with TRBJ2-5, with 13 bases identical to TRBD2. Germline assignment: CDR1 SGHVS and CDR2 FNYEAQ. This CDR3 is built from 16 residues. V dropped 5 bases and J dropped 5; count of bases not matched to a gene: 8. The CDR3 DNA reads as TGTGCCAGCAGCCGCGGACTAGCGGGGGACCCCGAGACCCAGTACTTC. Amino acid sequence: CASSRGLAGDPETQYF.

The chain uses TRBV7-9 and TRBJ2-7; weak D call: TRBD1 (5 bases). This CDR3 region has 12 residues. Trimming removed 6 bases at V and 6 bases at J, with 12 bases between. Germline lookup yields CDR1 SEHNR and CDR2 FQNEAQ (reference sequence). The CDR3 DNA sequence: TGTGCCAGCAGTTCAAACAGGCCCGAGCAGTACTTC. It is translated as CASSSNRPEQYF.

In nucleotides, the CDR3 is TGTGCCAGCAGTTTTCAGGTGAACACTGAAGCTTTCTTT. Translating it yields CASSFQVNTEAFF. The chain links TRBV6-5 to TRBJ1-1; D gene ambiguous. With 4 bases removed from V and 0 bases from J, the gap between germline ends came to 6 bases. Germline V CDR1 and CDR2: MNHEY, SVGAGI. The CDR3 covers 13 residues.

The CDR3 sequence is CASSPGQGTRTEAFF. For the CDR3, the DNA is TGTGCCAGCAGTCCCGGACAGGGAACGAGGACTGAAGCTTTCTTT. This chain uses TRBV6-6 with TRBJ1-1; 8 positions match TRBD1. Germline V lookup: CDR1 MNHNY, CDR2 SVGAGI (reference sequence). This CDR3 region has 15 residues. The trim removed 5 bases at V and 5 bases at J, leaving 10 bases unmatched.

The rearrangement joins TRBV19 to TRBJ1-1; D gene ambiguous. The V and J ends lost 1 base and 1 base respectively, with 10 bases between them. Germline values: CDR1 LNHDA, CDR2 SQIVND (reference sequence). This CDR3 contains 15 residues. For the CDR3, the DNA is TGTGCCAGTAGTATAGGGCAGGAGGGGAACACTGAAGCTTTCTTT. Protein: CASSIGQEGNTEAFF. The full variable domain, completed using reference TRBV19 and TRBJ1-1, is DGGITQSPKYLFRKEGQNVTLSCEQNLNHDAMYWYRQDPGQGLRLIYYSQIVNDFQKGDIAEGYSVSREKKESFPLTVTSAQKNPTAFYLCASSIGQEGNTEAFFGQGTRLTVV.

This clone was seen only a few times. This sequence joins TRBV27 and TRBJ2-7; TRBD2 matches 12 bases. This CDR3 comprises 15 residues. With V trimmed by 4 bases and J by 1 base, 2 bases remained unmatched. CDR1 and CDR2 from the germline V gene are MNHEY and SMNVEV (reference sequence). The CDR3 nucleotides are TGTGCCAGCAGTTACGGGACTAGCGGGTCCTACGAGCAGTACTTC. Protein product: CASSYGTSGSYEQYF.

The genes are TRBV9 and TRBJ1-4; D gene uncertain. Trimming pared 0 bases from V and 7 bases from J, leaving 13 bases between. Germline loops: CDR1 SGDLS, CDR2 YYNGEE. The CDR3 runs to 15 residues. This chain's CDR3 is CASSVGGVRGEKLFF. The CDR3, as DNA: TGTGCCAGCAGCGTAGGTGGGGTCCGGGGTGAAAAACTGTTTTTT.

This chain joins TRBV10-3 and TRBJ2-7; a weak D match, TRBD2 (6 bases). The length of the CDR3 is 16 residues. Trimming left V 0 bases short and J 0 bases short, with 12 bases between. Germline CDR1 is ENHRY and CDR2 is SYGVKD. This CDR3 reads CAISESGGLSSYEQYF. DNA for the CDR3: TGTGCCATCAGTGAGTCGGGGGGATTAAGCTCCTACGAGCAGTACTTC.

This clone has only one observation. V usage is TRBV9 and J usage is TRBJ1-3, with 9 bases lining up with TRBD1. V lost 3 bases, J lost 6 bases, and 1 base stayed unmatched. The V gene's germline CDR1 is SGDLS and CDR2 YYNGEE. This CDR3 has 13 amino acids. CDR3 DNA: TGTGCCAGCAGCGGGACAGGGGTAAACACCATATATTTT. Encoded protein: CASSGTGVNTIYF.

The genes are TRBV5-1 and TRBJ2-5, with D possibly TRBD1 on 5 matching bases. V was shortened by 2 bases and J by 3 bases, with 8 bases between the two germline ends. The germline CDR1 and CDR2 sequences are SGHRS and YFSETQ. This CDR3 has 13 residues. The CDR3, as DNA: TGCGCCAGCAGCTTTCAAGGGGAAGAGACCCAGTACTTC. Translation gives CASSFQGEETQYF. The variable domain in full, completed from reference TRBV5-1 and TRBJ2-5, reads KAGVTQTPRYLIKTRGQQVTLSCSPISGHRSVSWYQQTPGQGLQFLFEYFSETQRNKGNFPGRFSGRQFSNSRSEMNVSTLELGDSALYLCASSFQGEETQYFGPGTRLLVL.

The chain uses TRBV6-1 and TRBJ2-7, with D perhaps TRBD1 (5 bases). V lost 7 bases to trimming and J lost 5 bases, with 12 bases between them. Per germline, CDR1 MNHNS and CDR2 SASEGT. CDR3 size: 12 residues. The CDR3 DNA follows: TGTGCCAGCATGCAGGGTCTCCACGAGCAGTACTTC. Protein product: CASMQGLHEQYF.

J is TRBJ2-5 and V is TRBV11-2; 14 nucleotides agree with TRBD2. Losses at the gene ends were 4 bases for V and 2 bases for J; bases not matched to a gene: 6. CDR3 size: 17 residues. Per the germline V gene, CDR1 is SGHAT and CDR2 is FQNNGV. The CDR3 loop reads CASSSAGLAGGQETQYF. In nucleotides, the CDR3 is TGTGCCAGCAGCTCAGCAGGACTAGCGGGGGGACAAGAGACCCAGTACTTC.

V and J are TRBV5-1 and TRBJ2-1, with TRBD2 identical over 8 bases. The V gene's germline CDR1 is SGHRS and CDR2 YFSETQ. The CDR3 covers 16 residues. V lost 1 base and J lost 5; bases outside the gene matches: 8. The CDR3, as DNA: TGCGCCAGCAGCTTGACGAGCGGGAGATTAGACAATGAGCAGTTCTTC. This gives the protein CASSLTSGRLDNEQFF.

The chain joins TRBV5-8 to TRBJ1-1; 7 bases map to TRBD1. The CDR3 consists of 14 residues. Germline CDR1 and CDR2: SGHTS and YDEGEE. Losses at the gene ends were 4 bases for V and 4 bases for J; bases not matched to a gene: 7. This chain's CDR3 is CASSRGQPGTEAFF. Here the CDR3 DNA reads TGTGCCAGCAGCCGGGGACAGCCGGGCACTGAAGCTTTCTTT.

The chain recombines TRBV7-3 with TRBJ1-1, with TRBD1 as a possible D gene (6 bases). In germline, CDR1 is SGHTA, CDR2 FQGTGA. V lost 5 bases, J lost 2 bases, and 9 bases lay in between. There are 13 residues in the CDR3. CDR3 bases: TGTGCCAGCAGCCAGACAGGTAACACTGAAGCTTTCTTT. It translates to CASSQTGNTEAFF.

The chain has TRBV21-1 and TRBJ1-2; the D call in the table, TRBD1, was not verified against the DNA. TRBV21-1 is deemed a pseudogene. This CDR3 spans 16 amino acids. The CDR3 is CASSTQNRGLDYGYTF. Written as DNA, the CDR3 is TGTGCCAGCAGCACCCAAAACAGGGGGCTTGACTATGGCTACACCTTC.

The chain has TRBV27 and TRBJ2-1; 7 bases agree with TRBD1. Germline values: CDR1 MNHEY, CDR2 SMNVEV (reference sequence). V lost 6 bases and J lost 9; bases outside the gene matches: 11. This CDR3 is built from 14 residues. The CDR3 here is CASSRGQVGSEQFF. DNA for the CDR3: TGTGCCAGCAGCCGAGGACAGGTTGGGAGTGAGCAGTTCTTC.

The genes are TRBV27 and TRBJ2-1, with 8 bases that match TRBD1. V gave up 6 bases and J gave up 1 base; unmatched junction bases: 2. This CDR3 contains 14 residues. Germline CDR1 and CDR2: MNHEY and SMNVEV (reference sequence). The CDR3 is CASRGTGSYNEQFF. In nucleotides, the CDR3 is TGTGCCAGCAGGGGGACAGGTTCCTACAATGAGCAGTTCTTC.

V and J are TRBV6-6 and TRBJ2-7; 10 nucleotides align to TRBD2. In germline, CDR1 is MNHNY, CDR2 SVGAGI (reference sequence). This CDR3 comprises 15 residues. V trimming: 2 bases; J trimming: 3 bases; junction bases outside the gene matches: 4. The CDR3: CASSYGASGGYEQYF. DNA for the CDR3: TGTGCCAGCAGTTACGGGGCTAGCGGGGGCTACGAGCAGTACTTC.

The chain is built from TRBV4-3 and TRBJ2-3; 7 bases are shared with TRBD2. Per the germline V gene, CDR1 is LGHNA and CDR2 is YSLEER. The CDR3 runs 17 residues. The ends lost 0 bases at V and 6 bases at J; junction bases unmatched: 12. The CDR3 loop reads CASSQDWLAEPPDTQYF. Here the CDR3 DNA reads TGCGCCAGCAGCCAAGATTGGCTAGCGGAACCCCCCGATACGCAGTATTTT.

This chain connects TRBV4-3 to TRBJ2-7, with D possibly being TRBD2 (5 bases). Germline assignment: CDR1 LGHNA and CDR2 YSLEER. The CDR3 sequence is 13 residues long. Trimming stripped 4 bases from V and 1 base from J, with 8 bases between. The CDR3 bases are TGCGCCAGCAGCCGAGGCGGGTCCTACGAGCAGTACTTC. Its translation: CASSRGGSYEQYF.